This TCR beta chain was obtained from a study of tumour-infiltrating T cells in Burkitt lymphoma. Study overall: Productive clonality predicted overall and progression-free survival.

Germline lookup yields CDR1 MNHNS and CDR2 SASEGT. The CDR3 is made up of 15 amino acids. With 2 bases clipped from V and 7 bases from J, the junction kept 6 bases outside the gene matches. Data came from immunoSEQ multiplex PCR; TCRdb stores just in-frame clones and leaves some out. The sample shows more than 800 clones, about 90% of them seen only once. The receptor comes from a human donor with diffuse large B-cell lymphoma. This sequence joins TRBV6-1 and TRBJ1-2, with 11 bases matching TRBD1. The sample consisted of tumor tissue. The CDR3 DNA reads as TGTGCCAGCAGTGAAACTAGGACAGGGGGCGGTGGCTACACCTTC. Translated, it gives CASSETRTGGGGYTF.